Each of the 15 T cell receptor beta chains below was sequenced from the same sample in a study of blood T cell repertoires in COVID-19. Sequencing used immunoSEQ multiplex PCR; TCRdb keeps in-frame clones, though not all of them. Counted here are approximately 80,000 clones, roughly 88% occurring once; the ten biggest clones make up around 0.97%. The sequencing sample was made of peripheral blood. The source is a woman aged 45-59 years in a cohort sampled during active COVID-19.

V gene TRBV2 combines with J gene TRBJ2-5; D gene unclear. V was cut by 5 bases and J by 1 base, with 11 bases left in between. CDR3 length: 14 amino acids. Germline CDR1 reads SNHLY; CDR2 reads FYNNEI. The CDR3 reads CASSTQSGQETQYF. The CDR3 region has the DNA TGTGCCAGCAGTACCCAATCGGGCCAAGAGACCCAGTACTTC.

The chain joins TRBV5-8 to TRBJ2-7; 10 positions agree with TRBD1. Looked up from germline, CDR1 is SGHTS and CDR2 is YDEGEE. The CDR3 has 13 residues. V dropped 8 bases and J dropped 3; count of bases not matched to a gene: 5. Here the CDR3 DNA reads TGTGCCAGTCTCTGGACAGGGGGCTACGAGCAGTACTTC. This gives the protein CASLWTGGYEQYF.

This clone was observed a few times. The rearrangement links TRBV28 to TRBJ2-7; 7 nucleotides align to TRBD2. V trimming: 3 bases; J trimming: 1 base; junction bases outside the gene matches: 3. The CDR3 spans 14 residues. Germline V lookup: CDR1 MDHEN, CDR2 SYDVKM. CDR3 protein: CASSLGGASYEQYF. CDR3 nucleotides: TGTGCCAGCAGTTTGGGAGGGGCATCCTACGAGCAGTACTTC.

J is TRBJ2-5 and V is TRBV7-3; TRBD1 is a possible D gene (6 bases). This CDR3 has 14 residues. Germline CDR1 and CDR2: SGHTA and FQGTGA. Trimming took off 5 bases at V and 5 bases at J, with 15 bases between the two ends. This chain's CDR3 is CASSVQGHGETQYF. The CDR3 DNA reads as TGTGCCAGCAGCGTCCAGGGACACGGGGAGACCCAGTACTTC.

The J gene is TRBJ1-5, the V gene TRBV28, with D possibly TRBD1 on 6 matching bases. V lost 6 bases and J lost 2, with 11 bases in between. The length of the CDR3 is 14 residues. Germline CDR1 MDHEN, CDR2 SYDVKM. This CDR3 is CASRQYRGNQPQHF. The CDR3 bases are TGTGCCAGCAGACAGTACAGGGGCAATCAGCCCCAGCATTTT. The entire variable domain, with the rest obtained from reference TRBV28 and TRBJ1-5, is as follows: DVKVTQSSRYLVKRTGEKVFLECVQDMDHENMFWYRQDPGLGLRLIYFSYDVKMKEKGDIPEGYSVSREKKERFSLILESASTNQTSMYLCASRQYRGNQPQHFGDGTRLSIL.

For the CDR3, the DNA is TGTGCCAGCAGTTCCCCCCAGGGTGCGGGAGGGGAGCAGTTCTTC. Translating it yields CASSSPQGAGGEQFF. The J gene is TRBJ2-1, the V gene TRBV28; 9 bases align to TRBD2. The CDR3 totals 15 residues. Losses at the gene ends were 4 bases for V and 10 bases for J; bases not matched to a gene: 11. Germline values: CDR1 MDHEN, CDR2 SYDVKM.

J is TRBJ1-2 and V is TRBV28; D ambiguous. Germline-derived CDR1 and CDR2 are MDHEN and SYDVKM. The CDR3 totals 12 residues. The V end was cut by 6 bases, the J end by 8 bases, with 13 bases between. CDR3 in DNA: TGTGCCAGCAGGAGAGAGTTCGGGGGCTACACCTTC. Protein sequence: CASRREFGGYTF.

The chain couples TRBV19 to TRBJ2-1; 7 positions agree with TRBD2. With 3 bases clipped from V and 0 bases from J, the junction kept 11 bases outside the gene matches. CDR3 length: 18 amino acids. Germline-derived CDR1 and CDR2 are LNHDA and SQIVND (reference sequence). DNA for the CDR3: TGTGCCAGTAGTATGACCCCTACGGGCGGGAGCTCCTACAATGAGCAGTTCTTC. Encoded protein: CASSMTPTGGSSYNEQFF.

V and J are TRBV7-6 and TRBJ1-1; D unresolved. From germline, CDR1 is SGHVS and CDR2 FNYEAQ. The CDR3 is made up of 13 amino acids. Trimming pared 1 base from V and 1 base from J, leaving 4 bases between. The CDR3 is CASSLGANTEAFF. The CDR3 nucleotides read TGTGCCAGCAGCTTAGGGGCGAACACTGAAGCTTTCTTT. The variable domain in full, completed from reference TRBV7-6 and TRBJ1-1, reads GAGVSQSPRYKVTKRGQDVALRCDPISGHVSLYWYRQALGQGPEFLTYFNYEAQQDKSGLPNDRFSAERPEGSISTLTIQRTEQRDSAMYRCASSLGANTEAFFGQGTRLTVV.

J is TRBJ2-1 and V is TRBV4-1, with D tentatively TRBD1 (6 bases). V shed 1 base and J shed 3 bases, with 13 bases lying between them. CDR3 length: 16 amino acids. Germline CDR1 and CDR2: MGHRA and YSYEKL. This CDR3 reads CASSQGEQGSYNEQFF. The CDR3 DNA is TGCGCCAGCAGCCAAGGGGAACAGGGAAGCTACAATGAGCAGTTCTTC.

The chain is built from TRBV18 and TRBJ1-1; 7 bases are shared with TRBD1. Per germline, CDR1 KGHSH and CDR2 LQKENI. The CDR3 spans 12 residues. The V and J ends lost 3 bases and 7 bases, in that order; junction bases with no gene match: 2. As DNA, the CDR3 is TGTGCCAGCTCACCGAGGACAGGTGAAGCTTTCTTT. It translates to CASSPRTGEAFF.

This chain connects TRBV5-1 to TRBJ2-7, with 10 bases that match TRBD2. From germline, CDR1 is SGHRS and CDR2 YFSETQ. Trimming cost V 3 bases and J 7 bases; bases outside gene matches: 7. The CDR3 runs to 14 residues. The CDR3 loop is CASSSTSGMGEQYF. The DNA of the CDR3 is TGCGCCAGCAGCTCCACTAGCGGGATGGGGGAGCAGTACTTC.

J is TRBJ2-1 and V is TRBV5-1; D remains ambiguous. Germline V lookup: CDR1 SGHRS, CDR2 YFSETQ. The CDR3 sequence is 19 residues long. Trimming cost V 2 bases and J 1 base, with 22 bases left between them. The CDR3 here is CASSFGESGGLRSYNEQFF. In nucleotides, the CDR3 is TGCGCCAGCAGCTTTGGAGAATCTGGCGGTTTGAGGTCCTACAATGAGCAGTTCTTC.

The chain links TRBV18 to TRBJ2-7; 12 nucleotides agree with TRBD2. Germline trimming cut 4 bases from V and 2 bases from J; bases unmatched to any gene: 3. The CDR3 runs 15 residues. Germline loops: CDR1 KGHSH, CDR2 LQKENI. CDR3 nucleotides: TGTGCCAGCTCACAACTAGCGGGAGGACCCTACGAGCAGTACTTC. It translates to CASSQLAGGPYEQYF.

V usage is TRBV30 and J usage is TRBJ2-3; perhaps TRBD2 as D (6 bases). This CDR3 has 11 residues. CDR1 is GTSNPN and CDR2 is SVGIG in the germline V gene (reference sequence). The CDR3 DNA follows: TGTGCGGGGGGTTTAACAGATACGCAGTATTTT. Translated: CAGGLTDTQYF.